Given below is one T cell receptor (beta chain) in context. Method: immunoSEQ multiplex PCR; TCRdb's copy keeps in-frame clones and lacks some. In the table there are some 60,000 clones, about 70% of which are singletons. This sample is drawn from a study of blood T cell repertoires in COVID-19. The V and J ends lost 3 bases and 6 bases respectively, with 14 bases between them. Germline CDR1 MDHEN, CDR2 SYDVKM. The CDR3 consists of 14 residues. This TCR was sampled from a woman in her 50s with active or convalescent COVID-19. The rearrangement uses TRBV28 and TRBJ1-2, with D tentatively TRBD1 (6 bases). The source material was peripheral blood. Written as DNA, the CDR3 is TGTGCCAGCAGTTTCAGCGCGGCAGGGGATGGCTACACCTTC. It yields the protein CASSFSAAGDGYTF.